The 13 T cell receptor beta chains below all came from one sample that was sequenced in a study of blood T cell repertoires in COVID-19. Produced via immunoSEQ multiplex PCR; TCRdb's table is partial and in-frame only. The sample includes under 250,000 clones, about 86% of them seen just once. Material: PBMCs or T cells enriched from blood (not recorded which). The receptors were gathered from a woman aged 40-49 years with acute COVID-19.

CDR3 sequence reads: CASSRRVPFYEQYF. CDR3 in DNA: TGTGCCAGCAGTCGCCGGGTTCCCTTTTACGAGCAGTACTTC. The chain is built from TRBV6-5 and TRBJ2-7; D gene unclear. V gave up 5 bases and J gave up 4 bases, with 15 bases separating them. The CDR3 has 14 residues. Germline values: CDR1 MNHEY, CDR2 SVGAGI.

As for this clone: Other DNA sequences from this sample encode an identical CDR3 as well. The chain couples TRBV12-3 or TRBV12-4 to TRBJ1-2; 9 nucleotides agree with TRBD1. The CDR3 contains 13 residues. Germline trimming cut 4 bases from V and 4 bases from J; bases unmatched to any gene: 1. CDR3 region: CASSSTGGYGYTF. The CDR3 nucleotides are TGTGCCAGCAGTTCGACAGGGGGCTATGGCTACACCTTC.

This chain connects TRBV4-2 to TRBJ2-2, with 8 bases that match TRBD2. Germline V CDR1 and CDR2: LGHNA, YNFKEQ. V was pared by 6 bases and J by 15 bases, with 12 bases of the junction left unmatched. The CDR3 has 13 residues. The CDR3 protein is CASSERTGGRVFF. In DNA form, the CDR3 reads TGTGCCAGCAGTGAGAGAACGGGGGGGCGGGTGTTTTTT.

V gene TRBV2 combines with J gene TRBJ2-5; weak D call: TRBD2 (6 bases). Germline CDR1 and CDR2: SNHLY and FYNNEI. The V gene lost 9 bases and the J gene lost 9 bases, with 20 bases spanning the gap. This CDR3 contains 13 residues. The CDR3 loop reads CASDPGVRMSQYF. The CDR3 DNA reads as TGTGCCAGTGACCCGGGAGTAAGAATGTCCCAGTACTTC. Full variable domain (outside the CDR3, taken from reference TRBV2 and TRBJ2-5): EPEVTQTPSHQVTQMGQEVILRCVPISNHLYFYWYRQILGQKVEFLVSFYNNEISEKSEIFDDQFSVERPDGSNFTLKIRSTKLEDSAMYFCASDPGVRMSQYFGPGTRLLVL.

This sequence joins TRBV30 and TRBJ2-2, with a tentative D call TRBD2 (5 bases). This CDR3 is built from 16 residues. Deletions cut 0 bases from V and 11 bases from J, with 22 bases between. Germline V CDR1 and CDR2: GTSNPN, SVGIG (reference sequence). CDR3 nucleotides: TGTGCCTGGAGTGTAAACCCTTTGAATAGGCCGGGAGAGCTGTTTTTT. The encoded protein is CAWSVNPLNRPGELFF.

The rearrangement joins TRBV11-2 to TRBJ1-4; 7 bases line up with TRBD1. V gave up 2 bases and J gave up 1 base; unmatched junction bases: 4. Germline V gene data show CDR1 as SGHAT and CDR2 as FQNNGV. The CDR3 contains 16 residues. CDR3 region: CASSLWTGITNEKLFF. The CDR3 nucleotides are TGTGCCAGCAGCTTATGGACAGGCATAACTAATGAAAAACTGTTTTTT.

A single count supports this clone. The V call is TRBV14, the J call TRBJ2-1; no clear D gene. Looked up from germline, CDR1 is SGHDN and CDR2 is FVKESK. Trimming took off 5 bases at V and 4 bases at J, with 9 bases between the two ends. CDR3 length equals 13 residues. The CDR3 loop is CASSIGGYNEQFF. In DNA form, the CDR3 reads TGTGCCAGCAGCATAGGCGGATACAATGAGCAGTTCTTC. Looking up the rest from reference TRBV14 and TRBJ2-1 gives the full variable domain: EAGVTQFPSHSVIEKGQTVTLRCDPISGHDNLYWYRRVMGKEIKFLLHFVKESKQDESGMPNNRFLAERTGGTYSTLKVQPAELEDSGVYFCASSIGGYNEQFFGPGTRLTVL.

The chain recombines TRBV19 with TRBJ1-5; possible D gene TRBD1, 6 bases. With 5 bases removed from V and 0 bases from J, the gap between germline ends came to 11 bases. This CDR3 is 15 amino acids long. Germline CDR1 reads LNHDA; CDR2 reads SQIVND (reference sequence). Here the CDR3 DNA reads TGTGCCAGTAGTCCACAGGGTCATAGCAATCAGCCCCAGCATTTT. This gives the protein CASSPQGHSNQPQHF.

Remarks on this clone: A much larger clone differs by one base, so this may be a read error. Other DNA sequences of this sample code for an identical CDR3. The chain links TRBV6-4 to TRBJ2-3; 8 nucleotides align to TRBD2. The V gene's germline CDR1 is MRHNA and CDR2 SNTAGT. The V and J ends lost 6 bases and 0 bases, in that order; junction bases with no gene match: 2. The CDR3 runs 14 residues. The CDR3 loop reads CASSRGGSTDTQYF. In DNA form, the CDR3 reads TGTGCCAGCAGCCGGGGGGGGAGCACAGATACGCAGTATTTT.

The chain uses TRBV24-1 and TRBJ2-1, with D possibly TRBD1 on 5 matching bases. Germline CDR1 reads KGHDR; CDR2 reads SFDVKD. The CDR3 covers 16 residues. V shed 1 base and J shed 9 bases, with 18 bases lying between them. The CDR3 region has the DNA TGTGCCACCAGTGATTTCATATCTGGGGCACGGGCTGAGCAGTTCTTC. It is translated as CATSDFISGARAEQFF.

The chain links TRBV28 to TRBJ1-1; 8 bases agree with TRBD1. V dropped 2 bases and J dropped 0; count of bases not matched to a gene: 8. Germline V lookup: CDR1 MDHEN, CDR2 SYDVKM. The CDR3 consists of 17 residues. The DNA for the CDR3 is TGTGCCAGCAGTTTACCTGGCAGGGGGCTGATGAACACTGAAGCTTTCTTT. Protein product: CASSLPGRGLMNTEAFF. Supplemented by reference TRBV28 and TRBJ1-1, the full variable domain reads DVKVTQSSRYLVKRTGEKVFLECVQDMDHENMFWYRQDPGLGLRLIYFSYDVKMKEKGDIPEGYSVSREKKERFSLILESASTNQTSMYLCASSLPGRGLMNTEAFFGQGTRLTVV.

The chain's CDR3 is CASSEYGREGTDTQYF. CDR3 nucleotides: TGTGCCAGCAGTGAATATGGGCGGGAAGGCACAGATACGCAGTATTTT. The V and J genes are TRBV25-1 and TRBJ2-3; TRBD2 might be the D (6 bases). There are 16 residues in the CDR3. V was cut by 0 bases and J by 1 base, with 11 bases left in between. Per germline, CDR1 MGHDK and CDR2 SYGVNS.

The V call is TRBV6-5, the J call TRBJ1-2; 11 bases agree with TRBD1. V was clipped by 4 bases and J by 3 bases; unmatched bases: 7. CDR1 and CDR2 (germline): MNHEY, SVGAGI. CDR3 length: 16 residues. CDR3: CASSLDRGRRDYGYTF. CDR3 sequence (DNA): TGTGCCAGCAGTTTGGACAGGGGGCGGCGGGACTATGGCTACACCTTC.